This paragraph covers one T cell receptor beta chain sequence. This entry comes from a study of blood T cell repertoires in COVID-19. Study as a whole: There were acute and convalescent COVID-19 samples, and they came from the United States, Italy and Spain. From T cells, B-cell-depleted T cells, or PBMCs came the material, which was cDNA or gDNA.

Source study methods: Nucleated cell number was recorded as an estimate derived from reference gene primer amplification. Profiled with immunoSEQ multiplex PCR; TCRdb holds only in-frame clones, not every one. V and J calls and clone size are given by that table; D and trimming were obtained from the DNA. The table records 80,000 to 85,000 clones, around 80% of them present only once. CDR1 SQVTM and CDR2 ANQGSEA come from the germline V gene. The CDR3 totals 13 residues. The V gene lost 6 bases and the J gene lost 4 bases, with 13 bases spanning the gap. The origin of this receptor is a human donor in a cohort sampled during active COVID-19. The chain uses TRBV29-1 and TRBJ1-5, with D hard to call. Sequencing was carried out using peripheral blood. Written as DNA, the CDR3 is TGCAGCGTCGGACCGGCGGGGAATCAGCCCCAGCATTTT. As protein: CSVGPAGNQPQHF.